This T cell receptor (beta chain) was identified in a study of vaccination and CD4 T cells after COVID-19. Study-wide findings and caveats: Spike mono-reactivity was the property of 304 of 307 vaccine-specific clones in convalescent patients. Going from approximately 21 to 40, median SARS-CoV-2-reactive clonotypes did not rise significantly.

The CDR3 contains 14 residues. Per the germline V gene, CDR1 is SNHLY and CDR2 is FYNNEI. Trimming stripped 5 bases from V and 10 bases from J, with 20 bases between. As regards this clonotype: Its target is unknown.

Sequencing of cultured CD4+ T cell DNA used the Oncomine TCR Beta short-read assay. MiXCR, applied by TCRdb to the PCR reads, yields one record per CDR3 protein. Of nearly 15,000 distinct CDR3 sequences listed, 78% were seen once; the top ten hold nearly 10%. As for treatment: roughly ten-day PBMC culture with coronavirus spike peptide pools or control peptides (ViraFEST assay). The sequence was collected from a human donor who received a COVID-19 vaccine. The sample was CD4+ T cells from blood, cultured in vitro, taken after SARS-CoV-2 vaccination. This sequence joins TRBV2 and TRBJ1-2; D is uncertain. This chain's CDR3 is CASSTSLASVDYTF. As DNA, the CDR3 is TGTGCCAGCAGTACGAGTCTGGCTTCGGTCGACTACACCTTC.